What follows are 29 T cell receptor beta chains derived from one specimen sequenced in a study of T cells after yellow fever vaccination. TCRdb fed the 5' RACE reads into MiXCR, producing one record per CDR3 protein. The sample yields hundreds of thousands of distinct CDR3 sequences, roughly 14% seen once. The starting material was PBMCs, obtained on the day of the yellow fever booster vaccination. These receptors all stem from a man under 40 who received the YFV17D yellow fever vaccine.

This clonotype has just a few counts. The J gene is TRBJ2-3, the V gene TRBV4-3; the D gene is possibly TRBD2 (5 bases). This CDR3 has 13 amino acids. V was trimmed by 3 bases and J by 2 bases, leaving 6 bases between them. The germline CDR1 and CDR2 sequences are LGHNA and YSLEER. Here the CDR3 reads CASSQRATDTQYF. CDR3 bases: TGCGCCAGCAGCCAGAGGGCCACAGATACGCAGTATTTT.

CDR3 in DNA: TGTGCCAGCAGCCCCCCGACTAGCGGGAGTGCCGGAGAGACCCAGTACTTC. Protein product: CASSPPTSGSAGETQYF. The chain employs TRBV7-9 and TRBJ2-5, with 12 bases fitting TRBD2. Losses at the gene ends were 5 bases for V and 4 bases for J; bases not matched to a gene: 11. The CDR3 has 17 amino acids. The germline V gene has CDR1 SEHNR and CDR2 FQNEAQ (reference sequence).

The J gene is TRBJ2-7, the V gene TRBV18; 10 positions match TRBD1. Trimming cost V 3 bases and J 6 bases; bases outside gene matches: 5. Germline CDR1 reads KGHSH; CDR2 reads LQKENI. There are 14 residues in the CDR3. For the CDR3, the DNA is TGTGCCAGCTCACCCGGGACAGGGGTGACCGAGCAGTACTTC. It translates to CASSPGTGVTEQYF.

This clonotype occurred a few times. The rearrangement joins TRBV20-1 to TRBJ1-5, with TRBD1 identical over 7 bases. The CDR3 is 16 amino acids. CDR1 and CDR2 (germline): DFQATT, SNEGSKA (reference sequence). V was clipped by 3 bases and J by 7 bases; unmatched bases: 15. The CDR3 nucleotides are TGCAGTGCTAGCTCACAACAGGGGATCGCTGTCCAGCCCCAGCATTTT. Its protein is CSASSQQGIAVQPQHF.

The table lists this clonotype with a few counts. The V and J genes are TRBV20-1 and TRBJ2-1; D remains unclear. Germline-derived CDR1 and CDR2 are DFQATT and SNEGSKA (reference sequence). The CDR3 is 14 amino acids. Trimming shortened V by 0 bases and J by 6 bases, and 12 bases separated the two germline ends. The CDR3 is CSARDSGGLNEQFF. Written as DNA, the CDR3 is TGCAGTGCTAGAGATTCAGGTGGGCTCAATGAGCAGTTCTTC.

The rearrangement uses TRBV29-1 and TRBJ2-5; D unresolved. The germline CDR1 and CDR2 sequences are SQVTM and ANQGSEA. There are 13 residues in the CDR3. V was shortened by 6 bases and J by 2 bases, with 13 bases between the two germline ends. The chain's CDR3 is CSVLGVGQETQYF. CDR3 DNA sequence: TGCAGCGTCCTCGGAGTGGGACAAGAGACCCAGTACTTC.

V is TRBV20-1 and J is TRBJ1-1; D call uncertain. V was clipped by 8 bases and J by 5 bases, with 9 bases between them. CDR3 length: 10 amino acids. CDR1 and CDR2 (germline): DFQATT, SNEGSKA (reference sequence). This chain's CDR3 is CSRVGTEAFF. The CDR3 DNA sequence: TGCAGTCGAGTGGGTACTGAAGCTTTCTTT.

The gene calls are TRBV11-3 and TRBJ2-3; TRBD2 aligns across 12 bases. J lost 2 bases, V lost 4 bases, and 4 bases had no gene match. CDR3 length: 16 residues. Germline V gene data show CDR1 as SGHNT and CDR2 as YENEEA. CDR3: CASSSGLAGNTDTQYF. CDR3 sequence (DNA): TGTGCCAGCAGCTCCGGACTAGCGGGAAACACAGATACGCAGTATTTT.

This rearrangement joins TRBV20-1 to TRBJ1-2; TRBD1 matches at 9 bases. CDR1 and CDR2 (germline): DFQATT, SNEGSKA (reference sequence). V dropped 3 bases and J dropped 4; count of bases not matched to a gene: 6. This CDR3 spans 14 amino acids. CDR3 protein: CSARVGQGSYGYTF. Here the CDR3 DNA reads TGCAGTGCTAGGGTCGGACAGGGGTCCTATGGCTACACCTTC.

This clonotype showed up just a few times. The V call is TRBV9, the J call TRBJ2-1; D is unresolved. The germline CDR1 and CDR2 sequences are SGDLS and YYNGEE. This CDR3 has 15 residues. The V end lost 1 base, the J end lost 0 bases, and 8 bases lay between the germline ends. This chain's CDR3 is CASSVQASSYNEQFF. The CDR3 DNA reads TGTGCCAGCAGCGTACAGGCCAGCTCCTACAATGAGCAGTTCTTC.

The table lists this clonotype with a few counts. The V and J genes are TRBV30 and TRBJ1-4; D is unresolved. The germline gives CDR1 GTSNPN, CDR2 SVGIG (reference sequence). V gave up 0 bases and J gave up 11 bases, with 7 bases separating them. The CDR3 extends over 11 amino acids. The CDR3 DNA follows: TGTGCCTGGAGTGTAGATTGGAAACTGTTTTTT. Translated: CAWSVDWKLFF.

This chain uses TRBV3-1 with TRBJ2-2; 8 nucleotides align to TRBD1. The CDR3 is 15 residues long. With V trimmed by 1 base and J by 4 bases, 2 bases remained unmatched. Germline CDR1 and CDR2: LGHDT and YNNKEL (reference sequence). The CDR3 DNA reads TGTGCCAGCAGCCAAGCCGACAGGGGCACCGGGGAGCTGTTTTTT. The encoded protein is CASSQADRGTGELFF.

To note about this clonotype: A read error is possible here, since a much larger clone lies one base away. The chain has TRBV7-2 and TRBJ2-2, with D uncertain. From germline, CDR1 is SGHTA and CDR2 FQGNSA. Trimming took 5 bases from V and 4 from J, leaving 5 bases between them. CDR3 size: 12 residues. This chain's CDR3 is CASSRITGELFF. DNA of the CDR3: TGTGCCAGCAGCAGGATCACCGGGGAGCTGTTTTTT.

This clonotype appeared a few times. The chain couples TRBV15 to TRBJ2-2, with D tentatively TRBD1 or TRBD2 (5 bases each). Germline values: CDR1 LNHNV, CDR2 YYDKDF (reference sequence). This CDR3 comprises 16 residues. V shed 1 base and J shed 2 bases, with 11 bases lying between them. The CDR3 sequence is CATSRGIRGNTGELFF. In DNA, the CDR3 is TGTGCCACCAGCAGAGGAATCCGGGGCAACACCGGGGAGCTGTTTTTT.

This chain joins TRBV10-3 and TRBJ2-1, with no clear D. The germline V gene encodes CDR1 ENHRY and CDR2 SYGVKD. The CDR3 has 13 amino acids. The V and J ends lost 0 bases and 5 bases respectively, with 5 bases between them. CDR3 DNA sequence: TGTGCCATCAGTGAGTCTAGAGACAATGAGCAGTTCTTC. It encodes CAISESRDNEQFF.

This sequence joins TRBV28 and TRBJ2-5, with D maybe TRBD2 (5 bases). CDR3 size: 15 residues. Germline V gene data show CDR1 as MDHEN and CDR2 as SYDVKM. The V end was cut by 8 bases, the J end by 0 bases, with 16 bases between. The chain's CDR3 is CASRDTGMYQETQYF. In nucleotides, the CDR3 is TGTGCCAGCCGCGACACGGGGATGTACCAAGAGACCCAGTACTTC.

The V call is TRBV30, the J call TRBJ2-2, with 7 bases identical to TRBD2. CDR1 is GTSNPN, CDR2 SVGIG, per germline (reference sequence). The V segment lost 0 bases and the J segment 5 bases; nucleotides outside the gene matches: 3. The CDR3 contains 14 residues. The DNA for the CDR3 is TGTGCCTGGAGTGTACAAGCGGGGACCGGGGAGCTGTTTTTT. Protein sequence: CAWSVQAGTGELFF.

The count of this clonotype is one. V gene TRBV6-5 combines with J gene TRBJ2-2; D not certain. Germline V lookup: CDR1 MNHEY, CDR2 SVGAGI. V lost 4 bases, J lost 6 bases, and 12 bases lay in between. The CDR3 totals 14 residues. CDR3 nucleotide sequence: TGTGCCAGCAGTTCCTCAGGACCCCCCGGGGAGCTGTTTTTT. It yields the protein CASSSSGPPGELFF.

This clonotype was recorded a few times. V is TRBV7-2 and J is TRBJ1-5; D is unresolved. V was trimmed by 5 bases and J by 11 bases, leaving 13 bases between them. The CDR3 extends over 12 amino acids. CDR1 and CDR2 from the germline V gene are SGHTA and FQGNSA. Here the CDR3 reads CASSGRGWAQHF. Written as DNA, the CDR3 is TGTGCCAGCAGCGGACGAGGGTGGGCCCAGCATTTT.

The chain employs TRBV4-3 and TRBJ1-2; D possibly corresponds to TRBD1 (5 bases). The CDR3 is made up of 13 amino acids. V was pared by 3 bases and J by 8 bases, with 13 bases between. Per germline, CDR1 LGHNA and CDR2 YSLEER. CDR3 region: CASSHGQKGGYTF. The DNA of the CDR3 is TGCGCCAGCAGCCACGGTCAGAAGGGGGGCTACACCTTC.

This clonotype showed up just a few times. The V and J genes are TRBV5-8 and TRBJ2-3, with 14 positions matching TRBD2. CDR1 and CDR2 from the germline V gene are SGHTS and YDEGEE. The CDR3 covers 16 residues. V was pared by 9 bases and J by 2 bases, with 8 bases of the junction left unmatched. CDR3 residues: CATARLAGGNTDTQYF. The CDR3, as DNA: TGTGCCACCGCTCGACTAGCGGGAGGGAACACAGATACGCAGTATTTT.

This clonotype was recorded a few times. The J gene is TRBJ2-7, the V gene TRBV6-2 or TRBV6-3, with D tentatively TRBD1 (5 bases). V was shortened by 8 bases and J by 0 bases, with 14 bases between the two germline ends. CDR1 and CDR2 from the germline V gene are MNHEY and SVGEGT. This CDR3 has 14 residues. In nucleotides, the CDR3 is TGTGCCAGCCACGCAGGGCGGAGCTCCTACGAGCAGTACTTC. Its protein product is CASHAGRSSYEQYF.

V and J are TRBV21-1 and TRBJ1-6; the D call of TRBD1 is as the table states it, not checked on the DNA. TRBV21-1 is tagged as a pseudogene. The length of the CDR3 is 16 residues. CDR3 sequence: CAAVGGSEHYNSPLHF. For the CDR3, the DNA is TGTGCCGCCGTTGGGGGAAGCGAGCACTATAATTCACCCCTCCACTTT.

The chain recombines TRBV2 with TRBJ2-1, with 7 bases identical to TRBD2. This CDR3 contains 15 residues. Germline V gene sequence: CDR1 SNHLY, CDR2 FYNNEI. The V and J ends lost 7 bases and 5 bases, in that order; junction bases with no gene match: 11. The CDR3 region has the DNA TGTGCCAGCACCGATTGGGCGGGAGTGGACAATGAGCAGTTCTTC. It translates to CASTDWAGVDNEQFF.

This clonotype was counted only a few times. The J gene is TRBJ2-1, the V gene TRBV18; 7 bases fit TRBD1. Germline CDR1 is KGHSH and CDR2 is LQKENI. This CDR3 spans 13 amino acids. The J segment lost 6 bases and the V segment lost 3 bases, leaving 2 bases of the junction unmatched. For the CDR3, the DNA is TGTGCCAGCTCACCGGGACAGAGCAATGAGCAGTTCTTC. Amino acids: CASSPGQSNEQFF.

This chain's CDR3 is CASSAGLIHLPSSTDTQYF. In DNA, the CDR3 is TGCGCCAGCAGCGCGGGACTCATCCACCTACCCTCTAGCACAGATACGCAGTATTTT. The chain uses TRBV5-1 and TRBJ2-3; D is perhaps TRBD2 (6 bases). CDR1 is SGHRS, CDR2 YFSETQ, per germline. Trimming took off 4 bases at V and 0 bases at J, with 24 bases between the two ends. The CDR3 covers 19 residues.

This clonotype was found many times. J is TRBJ2-1 and V is TRBV7-3; D uncertain. The CDR3 has 13 residues. With 5 bases removed from V and 9 bases from J, the gap between germline ends came to 14 bases. CDR1 and CDR2 from the germline V gene are SGHTA and FQGTGA. The CDR3 sequence: CASSEQGGSEQFF. The CDR3 nucleotides are TGTGCCAGCAGCGAGCAAGGCGGCAGTGAGCAGTTCTTC.

The CDR3 nucleotides read TGTGCCAGCAGCTTAGTGGCATTTTCCCACATTCAGTACTTC. Its translation: CASSLVAFSHIQYF. The rearrangement links TRBV7-2 to TRBJ2-4; the D is unclear. Per the germline V gene, CDR1 is SGHTA and CDR2 is FQGNSA. Trimming pared 1 base from V and 8 bases from J, leaving 12 bases between. This CDR3 contains 14 residues.

This clonotype has only a few counts. This rearrangement joins TRBV11-2 to TRBJ2-7; 8 nucleotides line up with TRBD1. The CDR3 has 18 residues. Trimming at V came to 4 bases and at J to 0 bases, leaving 14 bases not matched to a gene. CDR1 and CDR2 (germline): SGHAT, FQNNGV. The CDR3 bases are TGTGCCAGCAGCTCCGGCGGCGGACAGGGAAAAAGCTCCTACGAGCAGTACTTC. The encoded protein is CASSSGGGQGKSSYEQYF.